This TCR beta chain was identified in a study of radiation and T cells in renal cell carcinoma. Time point denoted: blood 2 weeks post-SBRT. Specified treatment: 15 Gy SBRT to primary tumor, nephrectomy 4 weeks later. Sequencing used immunoSEQ multiplex PCR; TCRdb keeps in-frame clones, though not all of them. The sample records tens of thousands of clones, just over 75% being singletons. The receptor was isolated from a man in his fifties or sixties with renal cell carcinoma. This specimen was blood, taken from a patient whose treatment included radiotherapy and nephrectomy.

The CDR3 sequence: CASSEGTSGRRTDTQYF. In nucleotides, the CDR3 is TGTGCCAGCAGTGAGGGGACTAGCGGGAGGAGGACAGATACGCAGTATTTT. The V and J genes are TRBV6-1 and TRBJ2-3, with TRBD2 matching 15 bases. With 3 bases clipped from V and 3 bases from J, the junction kept 4 bases outside the gene matches. The CDR3 runs 17 residues. Germline CDR1 and CDR2: MNHNS and SASEGT.